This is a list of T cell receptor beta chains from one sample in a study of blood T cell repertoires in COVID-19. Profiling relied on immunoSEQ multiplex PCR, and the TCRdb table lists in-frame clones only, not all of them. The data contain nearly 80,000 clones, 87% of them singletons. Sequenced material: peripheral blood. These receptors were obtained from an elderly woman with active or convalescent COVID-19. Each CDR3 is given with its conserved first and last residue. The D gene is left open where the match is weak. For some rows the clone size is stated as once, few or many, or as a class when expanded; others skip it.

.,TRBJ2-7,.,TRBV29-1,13,TGCAGCGTTGAAGAGGGGGGAAGGAACGAGCAGTACTTC,CSVEEGGRNEQYF
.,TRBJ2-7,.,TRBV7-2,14,TGTGCCAGCAGCTTCCCCCTAATCTCCTACGAGCAGTACTTC,CASSFPLISYEQYF
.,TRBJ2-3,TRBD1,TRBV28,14,TGTGCCAGCAGTTTAGAGACAGGGACAGATACGCAGTATTTT,CASSLETGTDTQYF
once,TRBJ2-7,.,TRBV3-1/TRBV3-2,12,TGTGCCAGCAGCCTACAGGGCCACGAGCAGTACTTC,CASSLQGHEQYF
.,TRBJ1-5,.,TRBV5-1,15,TGCGCCAGCAGCCCCGGGATCTTTAGCAATCAGCCCCAGCATTTT,CASSPGIFSNQPQHF
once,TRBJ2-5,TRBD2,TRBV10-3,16,TGTGCCATCAGTGGTTGGCGGGGGGCAAACCAAGAGACCCAGTACTTC,CAISGWRGANQETQYF
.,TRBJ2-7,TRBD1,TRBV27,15,TGTGCCAGCAGTTTACTCCCAGGGGGCGGCTACGAGCAATACTTC,CASSLLPGGGYEQYF
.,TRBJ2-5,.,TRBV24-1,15,TGTGCCACAGCCCGGGGGGGGACAGGGAAAGAGACCCAGTACTTC,CATARGGTGKETQYF
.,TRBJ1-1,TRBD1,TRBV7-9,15,TGTGCCAGCAGCTTACGACAGGGTATGAACACTGAAGCTTTCTTT,CASSLRQGMNTEAFF
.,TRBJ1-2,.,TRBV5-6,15,TGTGCCAGCAGCTTGGGTCAGGGGATGGCCTATGGCTACACCTTC,CASSLGQGMAYGYTF
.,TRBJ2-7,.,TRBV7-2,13,TGTGCCAGCAGCCCTCAGATCAATTACGAGCAGTACTTC,CASSPQINYEQYF
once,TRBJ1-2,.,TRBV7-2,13,TGTGCCAGCAGCTTAGAGGAAAGGGGAGGCTACACCTTC,CASSLEERGGYTF
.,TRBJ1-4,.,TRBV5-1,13,TGCGCCAGCAGCTCGGACAGACCTGAAAAACTGTTTTTT,CASSSDRPEKLFF
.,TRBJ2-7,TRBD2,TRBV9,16,TGTGCCAGCAGCCCAGACGGCCTAGCGGGGTCCTACGAGCAGTACTTC,CASSPDGLAGSYEQYF
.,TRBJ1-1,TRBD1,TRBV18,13,TGTGCCAGCTCACCGACAGGGGCCACTGAAGCTTTCTTT,CASSPTGATEAFF
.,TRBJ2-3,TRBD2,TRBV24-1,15,TGTGCCACCAGTGCGGCGGGGGTCGAAAGAGATACGCAGTATTTT,CATSAAGVERDTQYF
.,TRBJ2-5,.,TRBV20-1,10,TGCAGTCTAGCGATGGAGACCCAGTACTTC,CSLAMETQYF
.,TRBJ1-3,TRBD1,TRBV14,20,TGTGCCAGCAGCCAAAGGGGTTCCGGGACAGGGTCCAACTCTGGAAACACCATATATTTT,CASSQRGSGTGSNSGNTIYF
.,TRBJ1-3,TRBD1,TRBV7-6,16,TGTGCCAGCAGCTTGGGACAGGCGCTCTCTGGAAACACCATATATTTT,CASSLGQALSGNTIYF
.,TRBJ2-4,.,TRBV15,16,TGTGCCACCAGCAGAGATCCTCAACAGGCGAAAAACATTCAGTACTTC,CATSRDPQQAKNIQYF
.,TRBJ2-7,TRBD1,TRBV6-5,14,TGTGCCAGCAGCCGGACAGGGGGCGGATACGAGCAGTACTTC,CASSRTGGGYEQYF
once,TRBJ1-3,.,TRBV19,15,TGTGCCACCCTTCGAGACACCTCCTCTGGAAACACCATATATTTT,CATLRDTSSGNTIYF
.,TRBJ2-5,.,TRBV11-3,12,TGTGCCAGCAGCTCGGCCGGGGAGACCCAGTACTTC,CASSSAGETQYF
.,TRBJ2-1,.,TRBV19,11,TGTGCCAGTAGGAGGGGGAATGAGCAGTTCTTC,CASRRGNEQFF
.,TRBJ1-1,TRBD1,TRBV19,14,TGTGCCAGTAGTATAGTGGCAGGGGGGACTGAAGCTTTCTTT,CASSIVAGGTEAFF
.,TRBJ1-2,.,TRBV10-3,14,TGTGCCATCAGTGAGTCACATCTGAACTATGGCTACACCTTC,CAISESHLNYGYTF
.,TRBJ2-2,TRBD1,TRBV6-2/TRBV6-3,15,TGTGCCAGCAGCCCGGGACAGAGGAACACCGGGGAGCTGTTTTTT,CASSPGQRNTGELFF
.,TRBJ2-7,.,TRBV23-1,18,TGCGCCAGCAGTTCGCCCCGGGGCTTCAGGGAGGAAACCTACGAGCAGTACTTC,CASSSPRGFREETYEQYF
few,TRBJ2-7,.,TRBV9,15,TGTGCCAGCAGCGTAGGGGGGGACGGCCCCCGTCGGCAGTACTTC,CASSVGGDGPRRQYF
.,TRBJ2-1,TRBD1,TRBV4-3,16,TGCGCCAGCAGCCAAGATTGGACAGGGATGGGGAATGAGCAGTTCTTC,CASSQDWTGMGNEQFF
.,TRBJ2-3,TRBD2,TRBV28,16,TGTGCCAGCAGTTCTGCCCTAGCGGGAGGTACAGATACGCAGTATTTT,CASSSALAGGTDTQYF
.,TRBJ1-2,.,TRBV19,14,TGTGCCAGTAGCCCGGTGGGGGGGCGCCATGGCTACACCTTC,CASSPVGGRHGYTF
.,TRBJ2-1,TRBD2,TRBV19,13,TGTGCCAGTAGTGCGGGAGGGTACAATGAGCAGTTCTTC,CASSAGGYNEQFF
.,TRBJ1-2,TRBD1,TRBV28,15,TGTGCCAGCAGTGGGGCGGACAGGGAGGACTATGGCTACACCTTC,CASSGADREDYGYTF
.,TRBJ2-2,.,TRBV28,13,TGTGCCAGCAGTATCACAAACACCGGGGAGCTGTTTTTT,CASSITNTGELFF
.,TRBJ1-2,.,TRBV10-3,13,TGTGCCACCTCGGCCACAGGGAGGGATGGCTACACCTTC,CATSATGRDGYTF
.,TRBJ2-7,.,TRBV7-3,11,TGTGCCAGCAGCTTCTCGTACGAGCAGTACTTC,CASSFSYEQYF
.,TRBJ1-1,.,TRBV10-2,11,TGCGCCAGCAGTGACGGCGGTGAAGCTTTCTTT,CASSDGGEAFF
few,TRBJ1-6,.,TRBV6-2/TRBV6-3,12,TGTGCCAGCAGTTTCCAGAATTCACCCCTCCACTTT,CASSFQNSPLHF
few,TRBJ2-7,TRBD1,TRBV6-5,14,TGTGCCGGATCCTACAGGGGGCGCATCTACGAGCAGTACTTC,CAGSYRGRIYEQYF
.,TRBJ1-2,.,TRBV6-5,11,TGTGCCAGCAGAGGCAGGGCTGGCTACACCTTC,CASRGRAGYTF
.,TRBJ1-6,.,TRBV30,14,TGTGCCTGGGAAAGGACAGACCATAATTCACCCCTCCACTTT,CAWERTDHNSPLHF
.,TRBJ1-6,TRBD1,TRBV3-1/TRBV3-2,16,TGTGCCAGCAGCCGGGGGACAGGGGCGGGTAATTCACCCCTCCACTTT,CASSRGTGAGNSPLHF
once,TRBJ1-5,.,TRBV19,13,TGTGCCAGTAGTATGGCCGGGAATCAGCCCCAGCATTTT,CASSMAGNQPQHF
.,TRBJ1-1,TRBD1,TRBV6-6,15,TGTGCCAGCAGTTTTCCGGGACAGGGGGTAACTGAAGCTTTCTTT,CASSFPGQGVTEAFF
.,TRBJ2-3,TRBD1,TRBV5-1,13,TGCGCCAGCAGGAAAACAGGGGCAGATACGCAGTATTTT,CASRKTGADTQYF
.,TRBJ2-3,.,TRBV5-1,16,TGCGCCAGCAGCCCCGAGGCTTCCGGGTATCCAGATACGCAGTATTTT,CASSPEASGYPDTQYF
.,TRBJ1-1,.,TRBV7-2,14,TGTGCCAGCAGCTTTCAGGCTGGGAACACTGAAGCTTTCTTT,CASSFQAGNTEAFF
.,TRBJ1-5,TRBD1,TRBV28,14,TGTGCCAGCAGTGGGGGGACAGGCAATCAGCCCCAGCATTTT,CASSGGTGNQPQHF
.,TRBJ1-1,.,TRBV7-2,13,TGTGCCAGCAGCTTCTCTGGGCTTACTGAAGCTTTCTTT,CASSFSGLTEAFF
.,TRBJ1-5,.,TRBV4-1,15,TGCGCCAGCAGCCTGGTGGAGGGAGTGTCGCAGCCCCAGCATTTT,CASSLVEGVSQPQHF
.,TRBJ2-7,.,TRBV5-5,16,TGTGCCAGCAGCGTGAACCAGGGTGGATCCTCCTACGAGCAGTACTTC,CASSVNQGGSSYEQYF
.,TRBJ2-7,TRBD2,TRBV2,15,TGTGCCAGCAGCGACCAGATAGCGGGAGGTCTAGAGCAGTACTTC,CASSDQIAGGLEQYF
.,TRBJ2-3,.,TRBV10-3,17,TGTGCCATCAGTGAGTCGCCGGGGTACGCCAGCACAGATACGCAGTATTTT,CAISESPGYASTDTQYF
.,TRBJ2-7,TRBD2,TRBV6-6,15,TGTGCCAGCAGCGGGACTAGCGGACCCTCCTACGAGCAGTACTTC,CASSGTSGPSYEQYF